These 28 T cell receptor beta chains were all obtained from the same sample, sequenced in a study of T cell repertoires in cytomegalovirus infection. Using its own MiXCR run on the reads, TCRdb lists one record per CDR3 protein. Of fewer than 200,000 distinct CDR3 sequences listed, under 15% were seen once; the top ten hold 25% to 30%. Sequencing used PBMCs. Every receptor here comes from a human donor in good health (CMV status not recorded). Some clones in this sample may be carry-over from other donors' samples.

A few counts support this clonotype. The chain joins TRBV7-2 to TRBJ1-5, with D hard to call. Germline loops: CDR1 SGHTA, CDR2 FQGNSA. This CDR3 contains 15 residues. Trimming removed 3 bases at V and 1 base at J, with 10 bases between. The CDR3 reads CASSFDGRSNQPQHF. The CDR3 DNA sequence: TGTGCCAGCAGCTTTGATGGGAGAAGCAATCAGCCCCAGCATTTT. Drawing the rest from reference TRBV7-2 and TRBJ1-5, the complete variable domain is GAGVSQSPSNKVTEKGKDVELRCDPISGHTALYWYRQSLGQGLEFLIYFQGNSAPDKSGLPSDRFSAERTGGSVSTLTIQRTQQEDSAVYLCASSFDGRSNQPQHFGDGTRLSIL.

The chain employs TRBV2 and TRBJ1-1, with D unresolved. The CDR3 sequence is 13 residues long. The germline V gene has CDR1 SNHLY and CDR2 FYNNEI. V was shortened by 7 bases and J by 0 bases, with 9 bases between the two germline ends. The CDR3 here is CASIAWVNTEAFF. The CDR3 region has the DNA TGTGCCAGCATTGCCTGGGTGAACACTGAAGCTTTCTTT.

In this sample, this clonotype turned up a few times. The V gene is TRBV6-1, the J gene TRBJ2-7; the match to TRBD1 covers 8 bases. After removal of 1 base from V and 4 bases from J, the junction contained 9 bases not matched to a gene. This CDR3 has 16 residues. The germline V gene has CDR1 MNHNS and CDR2 SASEGT. CDR3 region: CASSEERGRGRYEQYF. Written as DNA, the CDR3 is TGTGCCAGCAGTGAAGAACGGGGCAGGGGGCGTTACGAGCAGTACTTC.

The chain is built from TRBV20-1 and TRBJ1-1; TRBD1 is a possible D gene (5 bases). The CDR3 has 13 residues. Trimming left V 3 bases short and J 0 bases short, with 8 bases between. Germline CDR1 reads DFQATT; CDR2 reads SNEGSKA (reference sequence). The CDR3 reads CSASKGMNTEAFF. As DNA, the CDR3 is TGCAGTGCTAGTAAGGGGATGAACACTGAAGCTTTCTTT.

This clonotype was seen more than once but under ten times. The rearrangement joins TRBV15 to TRBJ1-2; D unclear. Germline V lookup: CDR1 LNHNV, CDR2 YYDKDF (reference sequence). Deletions cut 0 bases from V and 6 bases from J, with 8 bases between. The CDR3 contains 13 residues. The DNA of the CDR3 is TGTGCCACCAGCAGAGAACGACGCGATGGCTACACCTTC. Encoded protein: CATSRERRDGYTF.

This clonotype was observed at least ten times. The V call is TRBV6-1, the J call TRBJ2-2, with D unclear. The V gene lost 6 bases and the J gene lost 7 bases, with 3 bases spanning the gap. Looked up from germline, CDR1 is MNHNS and CDR2 is SASEGT. The CDR3 has 10 amino acids. CDR3 nucleotides: TGTGCCAGCAGACGCGGGGAGCTGTTTTTT. The encoded protein is CASRRGELFF.

This clonotype was counted a few times. V and J are TRBV23-1 and TRBJ1-2, with D possibly being TRBD1 (5 bases). TRBV23-1 is annotated as an ORF whose role is uncertain. This CDR3 is built from 16 residues. The V end was cut by 0 bases, the J end by 2 bases, with 13 bases between. The CDR3 region has the DNA TGCGCCAGCAGTCAATCGGGCGGGGGTACGAACTATGGCTACACCTTC. It yields the protein CASSQSGGGTNYGYTF.

The J gene is TRBJ1-1, the V gene TRBV12-3 or TRBV12-4; no reliable D call. CDR3 length equals 12 residues. The V gene lost 2 bases and the J gene lost 12 bases, with 13 bases spanning the gap. CDR3 nucleotide sequence: TGTGCCAGCAGTTTAAGTGGGTTTGGCTCTTTCTTT. This translates into CASSLSGFGSFF.

This chain joins TRBV7-2 and TRBJ2-7, with D possibly TRBD2 on 6 matching bases. Germline CDR1 reads SGHTA; CDR2 reads FQGNSA. The V end was cut by 7 bases, the J end by 4 bases, with 8 bases between. This CDR3 is built from 11 residues. DNA for the CDR3: TGTGCCAGCACCGGGGGATACGAGCAGTACTTC. Translating it yields CASTGGYEQYF.

This clonotype has ten or more counts. The rearrangement uses TRBV14 and TRBJ2-3, with TRBD1 matching 8 bases. Germline assignment: CDR1 SGHDN and CDR2 FVKESK. V shed 1 base, J shed 0 bases, and the junction held 0 bases outside the gene matches. The CDR3 consists of 15 residues. CDR3 sequence: CASSQGDRSTDTQYF. CDR3 nucleotide sequence: TGTGCCAGCAGCCAAGGGGACAGGAGCACAGATACGCAGTATTTT.

This clonotype was recorded at least ten times. The germline gene is not matched at one end of the junction; a read error may be the cause. The chain joins TRBV7-7 to TRBJ2-1; perhaps TRBD2 as D (6 bases). This CDR3 has 14 residues. The germline V gene has CDR1 SSHAT and CDR2 FNYEAQ (reference sequence). The CDR3 spells CASSLVIGSGEQFF. DNA for the CDR3: TGTGCTAGCAGCTTAGTGATCGGGAGCGGGGAGCAGTTCTTC.

The gene calls are TRBV12-3 or TRBV12-4 and TRBJ2-5; TRBD1 agrees at 12 bases. J was trimmed by 3 bases and V by 7 bases; bases with no gene match: 6. The CDR3 extends over 15 amino acids. CDR3 region: CASIPGTGGEETQYF. CDR3 nucleotide sequence: TGTGCCAGCATTCCTGGGACAGGGGGCGAAGAGACCCAGTACTTC.

This clonotype was seen a handful of times. The chain employs TRBV6-2 or TRBV6-3 and TRBJ2-3; possibly TRBD1 or TRBD2 for D (5 bases each). Looked up from germline, CDR1 is MNHEY and CDR2 is SVGEGT. The V gene lost 3 bases and the J gene lost 0 bases, with 10 bases spanning the gap. The CDR3 runs to 15 residues. CDR3 DNA sequence: TGTGCCAGCAGTTATGGGGGACCTAGCACAGATACGCAGTATTTT. This sequence encodes CASSYGGPSTDTQYF.

This clonotype turned up a few times. The J gene is TRBJ2-7, the V gene TRBV5-4, with TRBD1 matching over 9 bases. With V trimmed by 0 bases and J by 5 bases, 6 bases remained unmatched. This CDR3 comprises 15 residues. Germline CDR1 reads SGHNT; CDR2 reads YYREEE (reference sequence). The DNA for the CDR3 is TGTGCCAGCAGCTTGGACAACAGGGGGCGGAACGAGCAGTACTTC. Its translation is CASSLDNRGRNEQYF.

This clonotype was seen many times. The chain uses TRBV11-1 and TRBJ2-7; the match to TRBD1 covers 7 bases. Germline values: CDR1 SGHAT, CDR2 FQDESV (reference sequence). V shed 4 bases, J shed 2 bases, and the junction held 14 bases outside the gene matches. The CDR3 contains 17 residues. The CDR3 DNA reads TGTGCCAGCAGCTCTGGCGACGGGACAGTGCTTCCCTACGAGCAGTACTTC. Its protein product is CASSSGDGTVLPYEQYF.

This clonotype appeared a few times. This rearrangement joins TRBV6-6 to TRBJ2-7; TRBD2 matches at 9 bases. The CDR3 is made up of 12 amino acids. V dropped 7 bases and J dropped 9; count of bases not matched to a gene: 7. In germline, CDR1 is MNHNY, CDR2 SVGAGI (reference sequence). DNA for the CDR3: TGTGCCAGCAATGTTAGCGGGAGAGGGCAGTACTTC. Its translation: CASNVSGRGQYF.

This clonotype has only a few counts. The chain has TRBV19 and TRBJ1-5; 7 positions agree with TRBD1. This CDR3 region has 17 residues. Per germline, CDR1 LNHDA and CDR2 SQIVND (reference sequence). After removal of 7 bases from V and 0 bases from J, the junction contained 12 bases not matched to a gene. This CDR3 is CASKYGQALYSNQPQHF. The CDR3 bases are TGTGCCAGTAAATATGGACAGGCACTTTATAGCAATCAGCCCCAGCATTTT.

Many counts were recorded for this clonotype. The gene calls are TRBV28 and TRBJ2-6; D gene uncertain. Germline V gene sequence: CDR1 MDHEN, CDR2 SYDVKM. The CDR3 consists of 14 residues. The V end was cut by 8 bases, the J end by 0 bases, with 8 bases between. CDR3 nucleotides: TGTGCCAGCCGTTGGGGCTCTGGGGCCAACGTCCTGACTTTC. This codes for CASRWGSGANVLTF.

This clonotype was seen ten or more times. The chain uses TRBV29-1 and TRBJ1-2; weak D call: TRBD1 (6 bases). The CDR3 sequence is 15 residues long. Trimming stripped 4 bases from V and 7 bases from J, with 22 bases between. Per the germline V gene, CDR1 is SQVTM and CDR2 is ANQGSEA. CDR3 protein: CSVVGGRGATGGYTF. Here the CDR3 DNA reads TGCAGCGTTGTGGGGGGCCGTGGGGCGACCGGTGGCTACACCTTC.

This clonotype has ten or more counts. The gene calls are TRBV7-9 and TRBJ2-5, with TRBD2 identical over 7 bases. The CDR3 spans 16 residues. Trimming took 6 bases from V and 1 from J; bases not matched to a gene: 11. From germline, CDR1 is SEHNR and CDR2 FQNEAQ (reference sequence). The CDR3 nucleotides are TGTGCCAGCAGTTATATCTCATCGGGAGGCCAAGAGACCCAGTACTTC. Protein: CASSYISSGGQETQYF.

As regards this clonotype: At one boundary the junction diverges from the germline segment, which might be a read error. The chain has TRBV5-5 and TRBJ2-2; 9 nucleotides match TRBD2. This CDR3 has 16 amino acids. Germline values: CDR1 SGHKS, CDR2 YYEKEE (reference sequence). In nucleotides, the CDR3 is TGTGCCAGCAGCCTTCGACTAGCGGTGAACGCCGGGGAGCTGTTTTTT. Translating gives CASSLRLAVNAGELFF.

The gene calls are TRBV12-3 or TRBV12-4 and TRBJ2-1; 13 bases are a match to TRBD2. The CDR3 sequence is 17 residues long. V shed 3 bases, J shed 3 bases, and the junction held 5 bases outside the gene matches. The CDR3 coding sequence is TGTGCCAGCAGTTTCCCACTAGCGGGAGGGGACTACAATGAGCAGTTCTTC. Protein product: CASSFPLAGGDYNEQFF.

The rearrangement joins TRBV3-1 to TRBJ2-1; unclear D gene. V was cut by 2 bases and J by 1 base, with 9 bases left in between. Germline-derived CDR1 and CDR2 are LGHDT and YNNKEL (reference sequence). This CDR3 has 15 residues. Here the CDR3 DNA reads TGTGCCAGCAGCCAAACGGCTCAATCCTACAATGAGCAGTTCTTC. Amino acid sequence: CASSQTAQSYNEQFF.

This clonotype has ten or more counts. The chain joins TRBV7-2 to TRBJ2-7, with a possible D match to TRBD2 (5 bases). Germline CDR1 SGHTA, CDR2 FQGNSA. V was clipped by 4 bases and J by 0 bases, with 10 bases between them. This CDR3 region has 14 residues. The CDR3 protein is CASSWVGSSYEQYF. The CDR3 coding sequence is TGTGCCAGCAGCTGGGTAGGGAGCTCCTACGAGCAGTACTTC.

The chain carries TRBV29-1 and TRBJ2-5, with 8 bases lining up with TRBD1. The J segment lost 5 bases and the V segment lost 0 bases, leaving 5 bases of the junction unmatched. Per germline, CDR1 SQVTM and CDR2 ANQGSEA. This CDR3 spans 14 amino acids. The CDR3 loop reads CSVEDSGGSETQYF. DNA for the CDR3: TGCAGCGTTGAAGACTCAGGGGGCAGCGAGACCCAGTACTTC.

Points on this clonotype: At one of its ends the junction is not consistent with the germline gene, which may arise from a read error. This chain joins TRBV7-6 and TRBJ2-3; tentative D call: TRBD1 (5 bases). CDR3 length: 17 residues. CDR1 and CDR2 from the germline V gene are SGHVS and FNYEAQ. The CDR3 DNA sequence: TGTGGCAGCAGCCCGTACCTGGGGCAGTTCGACACAGATACGCAGTATTTT. Translated: CGSSPYLGQFDTDTQYF.

The chain couples TRBV2 to TRBJ2-1, with 10 bases fitting TRBD2. Germline assignment: CDR1 SNHLY and CDR2 FYNNEI. The length of the CDR3 is 16 residues. The ends lost 4 bases at V and 1 base at J; junction bases unmatched: 4. CDR3 sequence: CASSGLAGESYNEQFF. The CDR3 DNA is TGTGCCAGCAGTGGGCTAGCGGGAGAGTCCTACAATGAGCAGTTCTTC.

This clonotype was found many times. Here the CDR3 reads CASSFNRALQETQYF. The DNA for the CDR3 is TGTGCCAGCAGCTTTAACCGCGCTCTCCAAGAGACCCAGTACTTC. The rearrangement uses TRBV7-2 and TRBJ2-5; D is ambiguous. From germline, CDR1 is SGHTA and CDR2 FQGNSA. This CDR3 has 15 amino acids. Deletions cut 3 bases from V and 1 base from J, with 12 bases between.